The sequence of this T cell receptor (beta chain) was determined in a study of neoadjuvant nivolumab and ipilimumab in lung cancer. About the research overall: The combination arm added day-1 ipilimumab 1 mg/kg to nivolumab 3 mg/kg on days 1, 15, 29.

Trimming shortened V by 0 bases and J by 7 bases, and 16 bases separated the two germline ends. The CDR3 runs to 15 residues. Germline V CDR1 and CDR2: SGHKS, YYEKEE (reference sequence). Findings and limits, study-wide: Pretherapy blood TCR richness correlated positively with resected tumor richness. From pretherapy to surgery, tumor richness and clonality rose with dual therapy. Compared with tumor-adjacent uninvolved lung, resected tumors showed greater richness and clonality.

TCRdb's copy holds only in-frame clones and misses some; the assay was immunoSEQ multiplex PCR. The profile shows about 13,000 clones, 65% to 75% of them singletons. Worth noting for this clone: Its antigen is not identified.

V and J are TRBV5-5 and TRBJ1-1, with a weak D call TRBD1 (6 bases). The TCR was taken from an adult with non-small cell lung cancer. The specimen was peripheral blood, collected after neoadjuvant nivolumab, alone or with ipilimumab, at or shortly before surgery. The CDR3 spells CASSLGGRGLNEAFF. The CDR3 nucleotides are TGTGCCAGCAGCTTGGGGGGCAGGGGACTTAATGAAGCTTTCTTT.